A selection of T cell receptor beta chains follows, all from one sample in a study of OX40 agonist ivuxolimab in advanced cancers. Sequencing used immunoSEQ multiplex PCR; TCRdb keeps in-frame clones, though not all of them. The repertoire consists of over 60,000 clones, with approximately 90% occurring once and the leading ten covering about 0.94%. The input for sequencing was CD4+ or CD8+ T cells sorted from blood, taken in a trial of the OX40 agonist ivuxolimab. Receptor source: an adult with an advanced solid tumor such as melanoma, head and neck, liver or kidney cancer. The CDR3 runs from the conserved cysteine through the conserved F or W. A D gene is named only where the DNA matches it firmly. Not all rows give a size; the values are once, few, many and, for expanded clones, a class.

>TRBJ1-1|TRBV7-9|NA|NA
CASSLVADAAFF
TGTGCCAGCAGCTTAGTGGCCGACGCGGCTTTCTTT
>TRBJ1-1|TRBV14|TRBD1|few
CASPPGGNTEAFF
TGTGCCAGCCCCCCAGGGGGAAACACTGAAGCTTTCTTT
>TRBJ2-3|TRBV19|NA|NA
CATSWGSTDTQYF
TGTGCCACCTCCTGGGGCTCCACAGATACGCAGTATTTT
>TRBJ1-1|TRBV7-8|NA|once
CASSLAKPWGVSRNTEAFF
TGTGCCAGCAGCTTAGCCAAACCGTGGGGGGTATCTAGGAACACTGAAGCTTTCTTT
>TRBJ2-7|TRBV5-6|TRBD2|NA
CASSLLAASGKYEQYF
TGTGCCAGCAGCTTGCTTGCGGCTAGCGGGAAATACGAGCAGTACTTC
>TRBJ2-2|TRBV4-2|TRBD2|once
CASHLAGGPSTGELFF
TGTGCCAGCCATCTAGCGGGAGGGCCTAGCACCGGGGAGCTGTTTTTT
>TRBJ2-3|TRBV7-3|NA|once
CASSTRLGTDTQYF
TGTGCCAGCAGCACTCGACTAGGCACAGATACGCAGTATTTT
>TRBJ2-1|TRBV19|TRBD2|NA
CASSEVAGMNEQFF
TGTGCCAGTAGTGAGGTAGCGGGAATGAATGAGCAGTTCTTC
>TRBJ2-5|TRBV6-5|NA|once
CASSGAKETQYF
TGTGCCAGCAGTGGGGCTAAGGAGACCCAGTACTTC
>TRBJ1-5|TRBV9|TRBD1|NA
CASSAGQGLGQPQHF
TGTGCCAGCAGCGCCGGACAGGGTTTAGGCCAGCCCCAGCATTTT
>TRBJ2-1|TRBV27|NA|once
CASTKRALLDEQFF
TGTGCCAGTACAAAGAGAGCTCTCCTCGATGAGCAGTTCTTC
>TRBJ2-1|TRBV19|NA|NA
CASSIARDPWNEQFF
TGTGCCAGTAGTATAGCCCGGGACCCCTGGAATGAGCAGTTCTTC
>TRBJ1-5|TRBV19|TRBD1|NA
CASSPDRVAQPQHF
TGTGCCAGTAGTCCCGACAGGGTAGCTCAGCCCCAGCATTTT
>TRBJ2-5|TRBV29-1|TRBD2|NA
CSAGLAGSRTQYF
TGCAGCGCTGGACTAGCGGGATCGAGGACCCAGTACTTC